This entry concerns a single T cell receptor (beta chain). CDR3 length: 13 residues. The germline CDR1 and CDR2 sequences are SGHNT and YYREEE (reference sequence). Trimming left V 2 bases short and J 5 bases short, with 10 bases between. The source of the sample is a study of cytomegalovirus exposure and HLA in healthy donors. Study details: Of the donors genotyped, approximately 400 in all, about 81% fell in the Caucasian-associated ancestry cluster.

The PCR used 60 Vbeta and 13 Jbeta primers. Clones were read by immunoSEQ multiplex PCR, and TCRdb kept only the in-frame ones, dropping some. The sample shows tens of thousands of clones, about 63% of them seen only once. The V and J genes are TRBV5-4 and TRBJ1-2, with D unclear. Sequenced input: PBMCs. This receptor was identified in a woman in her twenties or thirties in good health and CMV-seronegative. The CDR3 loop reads CASSFSREYGYTF. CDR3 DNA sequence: TGTGCCAGCAGCTTTAGCCGGGAGTATGGCTACACCTTC.